These 15 T cell receptor beta chains originate from one sample sequenced in a study of patients and donors after allogeneic stem cell transplantation. TCRdb fed the RT-PCR reads into MiXCR, producing one record per CDR3 protein. The data show about 960,000 distinct CDR3 sequences, 15% to 20% seen once. The sequenced material came from blood, either unsorted or a sorted T cell fraction (not recorded which). The receptors were gathered from a human donor who was either an allogeneic HSCT recipient or a stem cell or donor lymphocyte infusion donor (not recorded which). It is not recorded whose cells these are; they may come from a transplant donor.

This clonotype was recorded a few times. The V call is TRBV3-1, the J call TRBJ1-1; D is possibly TRBD1 (6 bases). Germline V gene sequence: CDR1 LGHDT, CDR2 YNNKEL (reference sequence). The CDR3 loop spans 15 amino acids. The V gene lost 4 bases and the J gene lost 1 base, with 13 bases spanning the gap. The CDR3 DNA is TGTGCCAGCAGCCCCGCCGGGGGCCAGAACACTGAAGCTTTCTTT. It is translated as CASSPAGGQNTEAFF.

This clonotype was counted a few times. In DNA form, the CDR3 reads TGTGCCAGCAGCTTAGTCGCCGGGAACTCCTACAATGAGCAGTTCTTC. It yields the protein CASSLVAGNSYNEQFF. The gene calls are TRBV7-2 and TRBJ2-1; a weak D match, TRBD2 (5 bases). The CDR3 extends over 16 amino acids. Germline assignment: CDR1 SGHTA and CDR2 FQGNSA. The V end lost 1 base, the J end lost 0 bases, and 10 bases lay between the germline ends. The full variable domain, in which reference TRBV7-2 and TRBJ2-1 provide the parts outside the CDR3, is GAGVSQSPSNKVTEKGKDVELRCDPISGHTALYWYRQSLGQGLEFLIYFQGNSAPDKSGLPSDRFSAERTGGSVSTLTIQRTQQEDSAVYLCASSLVAGNSYNEQFFGPGTRLTVL.

The chain couples TRBV24-1 to TRBJ2-7; 9 bases fit TRBD1. J gave up 7 bases and V 7 bases, and 10 bases lay outside the gene matches. The CDR3 spans 14 residues. Germline-derived CDR1 and CDR2 are KGHDR and SFDVKD. The CDR3 sequence is CATSPGTGPQEQYF. The CDR3 coding sequence is TGTGCCACCAGCCCGGGGACAGGGCCTCAAGAGCAGTACTTC.

This clonotype showed up just a few times. The J gene is TRBJ2-1, the V gene TRBV12-3 or TRBV12-4; 7 nucleotides match TRBD2. This CDR3 region has 15 residues. Losses at the gene ends were 5 bases for V and 5 bases for J; bases not matched to a gene: 9. The CDR3 DNA reads as TGTGCCAGCAGTGCTCCGGGAGGAAGCAACAATGAGCAGTTCTTC. Its protein is CASSAPGGSNNEQFF.

This clonotype was detected only a few times. This rearrangement joins TRBV10-3 to TRBJ1-2; 10 bases align to TRBD1. Trimming at V came to 0 bases and at J to 8 bases, leaving 6 bases not matched to a gene. The CDR3 is 15 residues long. Germline V gene lookup returns CDR1 ENHRY and CDR2 SYGVKD. CDR3 protein: CAISESRQGAGGYTF. The CDR3 region has the DNA TGTGCCATCAGTGAGTCGAGACAGGGGGCAGGAGGCTACACCTTC.

This clonotype occurred once. The chain has TRBV11-3 and TRBJ2-7, with unresolved D. The germline CDR1 and CDR2 sequences are SGHNT and YENEEA. Trimming took 5 bases from V and 6 from J, leaving 5 bases between them. This CDR3 has 10 amino acids. The CDR3 coding sequence is TGTGCCAGCAGCGTTAGCGAGCAGTACTTC. It translates to CASSVSEQYF.

V and J are TRBV9 and TRBJ2-1, with D possibly being TRBD2 (6 bases). The ends were cut back, 0 bases at V and 6 bases at J, with 13 bases in the middle. Germline CDR1 reads SGDLS; CDR2 reads YYNGEE. CDR3 length equals 15 residues. The CDR3 DNA reads as TGTGCCAGCAGCGTAGCCCCGGGGGAAGCCAATGAGCAGTTCTTC. The encoded protein is CASSVAPGEANEQFF.

V and J are TRBV20-1 and TRBJ2-5, with D maybe TRBD2 (5 bases). V was clipped by 3 bases and J by 4 bases, with 15 bases between them. Germline assignment: CDR1 DFQATT and CDR2 SNEGSKA (reference sequence). CDR3 size: 14 residues. The CDR3 loop is CSARTSGVPETQYF. DNA of the CDR3: TGCAGTGCTAGGACGTCCGGGGTTCCAGAGACCCAGTACTTC.

The chain has TRBV12-3 or TRBV12-4 and TRBJ1-1; 9 nucleotides align to TRBD1. This CDR3 spans 13 amino acids. Trimming took 5 bases from V and 10 from J; bases not matched to a gene: 8. In DNA form, the CDR3 reads TGTGCCAGCAGTCCCCGGGACAGGGCCGGAGCTTTCTTT. It yields the protein CASSPRDRAGAFF.

Comment on this clonotype: A much larger clone differs by one base, so this may be a read error. This chain links TRBV20-1 with TRBJ1-4; perhaps TRBD1 as D (5 bases). There are 13 residues in the CDR3. V dropped 1 base and J dropped 6 bases, with 9 bases sitting between them. Per the germline V gene, CDR1 is DFQATT and CDR2 is SNEGSKA (reference sequence). The CDR3 region has the DNA TGCAGTGCTAGAGCGGACAATGATGAAAAACTGTTTTTT. Protein product: CSARADNDEKLFF.

This rearrangement joins TRBV20-1 to TRBJ1-3; D gene unclear. Per germline, CDR1 DFQATT and CDR2 SNEGSKA (reference sequence). The CDR3 length is 15 residues. The ends were cut back, 1 base at V and 0 bases at J, with 10 bases in the middle. This CDR3 reads CSARGSESSGNTIYF. CDR3 in DNA: TGCAGTGCTAGAGGCAGTGAGAGCTCTGGAAACACCATATATTTT.

CDR3 nucleotide sequence: TGTGCCAGCAGCTTTCGGGGCAGGGGACGCCTCGGCGGCACAGATACGCAGTATTTT. Translating gives CASSFRGRGRLGGTDTQYF. The chain couples TRBV7-6 to TRBJ2-3; TRBD1 might be the D (6 bases). This CDR3 has 19 residues. Germline-derived CDR1 and CDR2 are SGHVS and FNYEAQ. V shed 3 bases and J shed 1 base, with 23 bases lying between them.

In its sample, this clonotype was seen a few times. V usage is TRBV5-6 and J usage is TRBJ2-2; 10 bases align to TRBD2. After removal of 3 bases from V and 4 bases from J, the junction contained 6 bases not matched to a gene. The CDR3 extends over 16 amino acids. Germline V CDR1 and CDR2: SGHDT, YYEEEE. CDR3 DNA: TGTGCCAGCAGCTCAGCGGGGGGGCCATTCACCGGGGAGCTGTTTTTT. Its translation is CASSSAGGPFTGELFF.

J is TRBJ2-1 and V is TRBV4-2, with D unresolved. The CDR3 runs 12 residues. CDR1 and CDR2 from the germline V gene are LGHNA and YNFKEQ. V lost 2 bases and J 10 bases, leaving 9 bases between the germline ends. The CDR3 protein is CASSQPRDEQFF. The CDR3 DNA reads as TGTGCCAGCAGCCAACCTAGAGACGAGCAGTTCTTC.

J is TRBJ1-6 and V is TRBV6-1; unclear D gene. CDR3 length equals 13 residues. The germline V gene has CDR1 MNHNS and CDR2 SASEGT. Trimming took 7 bases from V and 12 from J, leaving 16 bases between them. Written as DNA, the CDR3 is TGTGCCAGCATTACGCGTATCATTGGACCCCTCCACTTT. Translation: CASITRIIGPLHF.